The following is a T cell receptor beta chain sequence with its context. This record comes from a study of blood T cell repertoires in COVID-19. Trimming left V 10 bases short and J 7 bases short, with 14 bases between. The CDR3 has 13 residues. The germline gives CDR1 KGHSH, CDR2 LQKENI. Cohorts were determined from participant-reported clinical history. Authors' methods: Amplification of reference gene primers provided the estimated nucleated cell counts. Assay: immunoSEQ multiplex PCR; the TCRdb copy retains only in-frame clones and omits some. V and J calls and clone size are as listed in that table; D and trimming were resolved from the DNA. The sample includes about 130,000 clones, roughly 88% of them seen just once.

The TCR sequence derives from a middle-aged man who had recovered from COVID-19. Sequencing used PBMCs or T cells enriched from blood (not recorded which). The rearrangement uses TRBV18 and TRBJ1-6, with a possible D match to TRBD1 (6 bases). CDR3 in amino acids: CATTDQGNSPLHF. The CDR3 coding sequence is TGTGCCACAACAGACCAGGGGAATTCACCCCTCCACTTT.